These 8 T cell receptor beta chains were sequenced from one sample in a study of beta chain features in type 1 diabetes. Study conclusions and caveats: TCRB CDR3s were moderately but significantly shorter in Type 1 diabetes patients in all four CD4+ subsets.

For these receptors, no antigen is known. Of the isolated RNA, all was reverse transcribed, and so the sequenced material was expressed TCRB transcripts. Clones were sequenced by immunoSEQ multiplex PCR, and TCRdb holds only the in-frame ones, with some missing. The sample contains roughly 300,000 clones, around 9.7% of which appear only once. Input material: central memory CD4+ T cells from blood. The receptors stem from a man younger than 40 with type 1 diabetes.

This sequence joins TRBV7-6 and TRBJ2-5; no firm D call. With 4 bases removed from V and 5 bases from J, the gap between germline ends came to 11 bases. CDR3 length: 13 residues. Germline V CDR1 and CDR2: SGHVS, FNYEAQ. Here the CDR3 DNA reads TGTGCCAGCAGCTCCACCCGACTGGAGACCCAGTACTTC. Encoded protein: CASSSTRLETQYF.

This sequence joins TRBV10-3 and TRBJ2-7; D possibly corresponds to TRBD1 (7 bases). CDR3 length equals 14 residues. Per the germline V gene, CDR1 is ENHRY and CDR2 is SYGVKD. Deletions cut 5 bases from V and 1 base from J, with 12 bases between. CDR3 bases: TGTGCCATCAGTCTCAGGGGGGAATCCTACGAGCAGTACTTC. It is translated as CAISLRGESYEQYF.

The V call is TRBV12-5, the J call TRBJ2-1, with 7 bases that match TRBD1. The CDR3 covers 15 residues. V was pared by 6 bases and J by 8 bases, with 13 bases of the junction left unmatched. Germline V gives CDR1 LGHNT, CDR2 FRNRAP. The CDR3 loop reads CASGPTYTGADEQFF. As DNA, the CDR3 is TGTGCTAGTGGCCCTACTTATACAGGGGCGGATGAGCAGTTCTTC.

The J gene is TRBJ1-5, the V gene TRBV15; perhaps TRBD1 as D (5 bases). The CDR3 has 15 amino acids. Germline CDR1 LNHNV, CDR2 YYDKDF (reference sequence). V lost 5 bases and J 3 bases, leaving 14 bases between the germline ends. CDR3 in amino acids: CATSPGDSSNQPQHF. CDR3 nucleotide sequence: TGTGCCACCAGCCCCGGTGACAGTTCCAATCAGCCCCAGCATTTT. The variable domain in full, with the rest retrieved from reference TRBV15 and TRBJ1-5, is DAMVIQNPRYQVTQFGKPVTLSCSQTLNHNVMYWYQQKSSQAPKLLFHYYDKDFNNEADTPDNFQSRRPNTSFCFLDIRSPGLGDTAMYLCATSPGDSSNQPQHFGDGTRLSIL.

The CDR3 sequence is CAFWQGPGYGYTF. Written as DNA, the CDR3 is TGTGCCTTTTGGCAGGGACCTGGGTATGGCTACACCTTC. V and J are TRBV30 and TRBJ1-2; a possible D gene is TRBD1 (5 bases). The germline V gene encodes CDR1 GTSNPN and CDR2 SVGIG (reference sequence). The V gene lost 7 bases and the J gene lost 5 bases, with 17 bases spanning the gap. The CDR3 length is 13 residues.

Comment on this clone: This sequence may be a read error, since a much larger clone differs from it by one base. Additional DNA sequences in this sample encode the identical CDR3. The genes are TRBV19 and TRBJ1-2, with 10 bases aligning to TRBD1. Per the germline V gene, CDR1 is LNHDA and CDR2 is SQIVND (reference sequence). With 4 bases clipped from V and 2 bases from J, the junction kept 1 base outside the gene matches. CDR3 length equals 14 residues. The CDR3 DNA sequence: TGTGCCAGTAGTAGACAGGGGGCGAACTATGGCTACACCTTC. This gives the protein CASSRQGANYGYTF. Supplemented by reference TRBV19 and TRBJ1-2, the full variable domain reads DGGITQSPKYLFRKEGQNVTLSCEQNLNHDAMYWYRQDPGQGLRLIYYSQIVNDFQKGDIAEGYSVSREKKESFPLTVTSAQKNPTAFYLCASSRQGANYGYTFGSGTRLTVV.

The chain joins TRBV7-2 to TRBJ2-7; no clear D. The V end lost 1 base, the J end lost 3 bases, and 10 bases lay between the germline ends. This CDR3 is built from 14 residues. Per germline, CDR1 SGHTA and CDR2 FQGNSA. The CDR3 here is CASSLDMSFYEQYF. DNA of the CDR3: TGTGCCAGCAGCTTAGATATGAGTTTCTACGAGCAGTACTTC. The complete variable domain, with remaining parts taken from reference TRBV7-2 and TRBJ2-7, reads GAGVSQSPSNKVTEKGKDVELRCDPISGHTALYWYRQSLGQGLEFLIYFQGNSAPDKSGLPSDRFSAERTGGSVSTLTIQRTQQEDSAVYLCASSLDMSFYEQYFGPGTRLTVT.

This clone was counted between two and nine times. The J gene is TRBJ2-6, the V gene TRBV23-1; D might be TRBD1 (5 bases). TRBV23-1 is marked as an open reading frame, function uncertain. The CDR3 is 19 amino acids. Trimming shortened V by 0 bases and J by 0 bases, and 15 bases separated the two germline ends. CDR3 sequence (DNA): TGCGCCAGCAGTCAATCACTCCTTCCCGACAGCTCTGGGGCCAACGTCCTGACTTTC. Its protein is CASSQSLLPDSSGANVLTF.